The 5 T cell receptor beta chains presented below share a single source sample, sequenced in a study of T cells in Graves' hyperthyroidism and ophthalmopathy. Amplified TCR beta CDR3 regions derived from RNA transcripts. When the TCR CDR3 underwent first-round RT-PCR, the HTBI primer set was used. TCRdb recomputed calls from the multiplex PCR reads with MiXCR, one row per CDR3 protein. Of about 420,000 distinct CDR3 sequences listed, around a sixth are singletons. The sequenced sample consisted of blood. The receptors were gathered from a woman aged 18-29 years with Graves' hyperthyroidism.

The rearrangement uses TRBV27 and TRBJ2-7; D gene unclear. Trimming removed 5 bases at V and 3 bases at J, with 8 bases between. Germline V CDR1 and CDR2: MNHEY, SMNVEV (reference sequence). The CDR3 is 12 amino acids. The CDR3 is CASSTTLYEQYF. DNA for the CDR3: TGTGCCAGCAGTACGACACTCTACGAGCAGTACTTC.

This clonotype was found a few times. The chain joins TRBV9 to TRBJ2-5; unclear D gene. The CDR3 runs 14 residues. V was trimmed by 4 bases and J by 1 base, leaving 11 bases between them. CDR1 SGDLS and CDR2 YYNGEE come from the germline V gene. The CDR3 protein is CASSSGTTQETQYF. CDR3 nucleotides: TGTGCCAGCAGCTCGGGCACTACCCAAGAGACCCAGTACTTC.

This clonotype was recorded many times. This rearrangement joins TRBV5-1 to TRBJ2-7, with D perhaps being TRBD1 or TRBD2 (5 bases each). This CDR3 region has 13 residues. Germline V gene data show CDR1 as SGHRS and CDR2 as YFSETQ. V lost 0 bases and J lost 2, with 6 bases in between. CDR3 residues: CASSLGDAYEQYF. In DNA form, the CDR3 reads TGCGCCAGCAGCTTGGGGGACGCCTACGAGCAGTACTTC. Variable domain in full (rest from reference TRBV5-1 and TRBJ2-7): KAGVTQTPRYLIKTRGQQVTLSCSPISGHRSVSWYQQTPGQGLQFLFEYFSETQRNKGNFPGRFSGRQFSNSRSEMNVSTLELGDSALYLCASSLGDAYEQYFGPGTRLTVT.

This clonotype occurred many times. The rearrangement joins TRBV6-1 to TRBJ2-7; D gene unclear. The CDR3 sequence is 11 residues long. Looked up from germline, CDR1 is MNHNS and CDR2 is SASEGT. The ends were cut back, 4 bases at V and 6 bases at J, with 7 bases in the middle. The CDR3 sequence: CASSGQGEQYF. CDR3 coding DNA: TGTGCCAGCAGTGGCCAAGGCGAGCAGTACTTC.

About this clonotype: Since a much larger clone is just one base distant, this may be a read error. The chain uses TRBV12-5 and TRBJ2-2, with TRBD2 matching over 8 bases. Germline values: CDR1 LGHNT, CDR2 FRNRAP. This CDR3 region has 15 residues. The CDR3 loop reads CTSGSWTSPHGELFF. Written as DNA, the CDR3 is TGTACTAGTGGTTCCTGGACTAGCCCCCACGGGGAGCTGTTTTTT.